These 30 T cell receptor beta chains originate from one sample sequenced in a study of T-cell reconstitution after alpha-beta-depleted transplantation in children. Preparation of the TCRbeta library was carried out with unique molecular identifiers. TCRdb re-derived calls from the PCR reads in MiXCR, one entry per CDR3 protein. This sample has 380,000 or so distinct CDR3 sequences; approximately 12% occur once, and the top ten carry 4% to 5.5%. Source: PBMCs, taken from the stem cell graft. The source is a human donor who donated a stem cell graft to a child with Fanconi anemia.

This clonotype came up many times. The chain is built from TRBV20-1 and TRBJ2-4; D unresolved. The germline CDR1 and CDR2 sequences are DFQATT and SNEGSKA (reference sequence). V lost 3 bases to trimming and J lost 0 bases, with 12 bases between them. This CDR3 is built from 15 residues. The CDR3 sequence is CSASDTFLAKNIQYF. In DNA form, the CDR3 reads TGCAGTGCTAGCGACACCTTCTTAGCCAAAAACATTCAGTACTTC.

The V and J genes are TRBV6-5 and TRBJ2-3; possibly TRBD1 for D (8 bases). Germline V gene sequence: CDR1 MNHEY, CDR2 SVGAGI. CDR3 length equals 16 residues. Deletions cut 0 bases from V and 3 bases from J, with 13 bases between. CDR3 protein: CASSYSTGGGTDTQYF. The CDR3 DNA is TGTGCCAGCAGTTACTCAACAGGGGGGGGAACAGATACGCAGTATTTT.

This clonotype was detected ten times or more. This sequence joins TRBV29-1 and TRBJ2-3; 7 bases agree with TRBD2. The trim removed 0 bases at V and 3 bases at J, leaving 6 bases unmatched. Germline V gene lookup returns CDR1 SQVTM and CDR2 ANQGSEA. The CDR3 has 15 residues. The CDR3 DNA reads TGCAGCGTTGAAGAGGGGGGGTTTGAGACAGATACGCAGTATTTT. It specifies CSVEEGGFETDTQYF.

This clonotype was seen only a few times. The CDR3 protein is CASSQGSPMNTEAFF. The CDR3 DNA follows: TGTGCCAGCAGCCAAGGTTCCCCAATGAACACTGAAGCTTTCTTT. The V and J genes are TRBV3-1 and TRBJ1-1; the D is unclear. Germline CDR1 reads LGHDT; CDR2 reads YNNKEL (reference sequence). V was pared by 1 base and J by 0 bases, with 9 bases between. This CDR3 has 15 amino acids. The variable domain in full, with the rest retrieved from reference TRBV3-1 and TRBJ1-1, is DTAVSQTPKYLVTQMGNDKSIKCEQNLGHDTMYWYKQDSKKFLKIMFSYNNKELIINETVPNRFSPKSPDKAHLNLHINSLELGDSAVYFCASSQGSPMNTEAFFGQGTRLTVV.

The table lists this clonotype with a few counts. V gene TRBV12-3 or TRBV12-4 combines with J gene TRBJ1-5; 8 nucleotides agree with TRBD1. V shed 5 bases, J shed 12 bases, and the junction held 9 bases outside the gene matches. The CDR3 sequence is 13 residues long. The CDR3 loop reads CASSRTGMLRQHF. The CDR3 nucleotides are TGTGCCAGCAGTAGGACAGGGATGTTACGCCAGCATTTT.

This clonotype was detected only a few times. J is TRBJ1-1 and V is TRBV5-5; the match to TRBD1 covers 10 bases. The CDR3 covers 16 residues. Germline V gene data show CDR1 as SGHKS and CDR2 as YYEKEE (reference sequence). V dropped 0 bases and J dropped 6; count of bases not matched to a gene: 8. The CDR3 loop is CASSLGSTGGIAEAFF. The DNA of the CDR3 is TGTGCCAGCAGCTTGGGCTCGACAGGGGGCATCGCTGAAGCTTTCTTT.

The V gene is TRBV5-1, the J gene TRBJ2-7; 8 bases agree with TRBD1. The germline gives CDR1 SGHRS, CDR2 YFSETQ. V was pared by 0 bases and J by 5 bases, with 7 bases of the junction left unmatched. The CDR3 runs 15 residues. The chain's CDR3 is CASSLGTGRQDEQYV. As DNA, the CDR3 is TGCGCCAGCAGCTTGGGGACAGGGAGACAGGACGAGCAGTACGTC.

The chain links TRBV6-2 or TRBV6-3 to TRBJ2-7; D is ambiguous. This CDR3 has 13 residues. The germline V gene encodes CDR1 MNHEY and CDR2 SVGEGT. With 2 bases removed from V and 6 bases from J, the gap between germline ends came to 11 bases. The CDR3 spells CASSYGREREQYF. The CDR3 DNA sequence: TGTGCCAGCAGTTACGGCAGAGAACGCGAGCAGTACTTC.

This clonotype has a count of ten or more. The chain is built from TRBV20-1 and TRBJ2-7, with D unclear. Germline values: CDR1 DFQATT, CDR2 SNEGSKA (reference sequence). The CDR3 covers 11 residues. The V end lost 3 bases, the J end lost 5 bases, and 8 bases lay between the germline ends. The CDR3 spells CSARAVDEQYV. The CDR3 DNA sequence: TGCAGTGCTAGGGCGGTCGACGAGCAGTACGTC.

Many counts were recorded for this clonotype. The gene calls are TRBV6-5 and TRBJ2-3, with 8 bases fitting TRBD1. This CDR3 has 15 residues. V trimming: 2 bases; J trimming: 4 bases; junction bases outside the gene matches: 5. CDR1 and CDR2 from the germline V gene are MNHEY and SVGAGI. The CDR3 protein is CASSYRGQGPDTQYF. Here the CDR3 DNA reads TGTGCCAGCAGTTACCGCGGACAGGGCCCAGATACGCAGTATTTT.

This clonotype turned up a few times. The V call is TRBV6-1, the J call TRBJ1-2; 7 nucleotides match TRBD1. The CDR3 contains 13 residues. Germline lookup yields CDR1 MNHNS and CDR2 SASEGT. J lost 6 bases, V lost 6 bases, and 7 bases had no gene match. This CDR3 is CASRSQGVDGYTF. The CDR3 DNA sequence: TGTGCCAGCAGATCTCAGGGGGTAGATGGCTACACCTTC.

The chain joins TRBV3-1 to TRBJ2-1; 11 bases fit TRBD2. This CDR3 has 16 residues. V shed 4 bases and J 5 bases; nucleotides not matched to a gene: 7. CDR1 and CDR2 (germline): LGHDT, YNNKEL (reference sequence). DNA of the CDR3: TGTGCCAGCAGCCCCGTTAGCGGGGGGGCCAACAATGAGCAGTTCTTC. This translates into CASSPVSGGANNEQFF.

This clonotype appeared many times. The rearrangement joins TRBV7-2 to TRBJ1-5; D gene uncertain. CDR3 length: 15 residues. Between the trimmed V and J ends, which lost 2 bases and 0 bases, there was a span of 8 bases. Germline V gene data show CDR1 as SGHTA and CDR2 as FQGNSA. In nucleotides, the CDR3 is TGTGCCAGCAGCTTATTAGGGTATAGCAATCAGCCCCAGCATTTT. Encoded protein: CASSLLGYSNQPQHF.

This clonotype was picked up a small number of times. The chain has TRBV7-2 and TRBJ2-1, with TRBD2 matching 8 bases. The germline CDR1 and CDR2 sequences are SGHTA and FQGNSA. Germline trimming cut 5 bases from V and 13 bases from J; bases unmatched to any gene: 10. This CDR3 has 13 amino acids. In DNA, the CDR3 is TGTGCCAGCAGCCTCCGGGGGGGACGGGGACAGTTCTTC. This sequence encodes CASSLRGGRGQFF.

This clonotype showed up many times. The V call is TRBV2, the J call TRBJ1-6; D gene unclear. Trimming left V 3 bases short and J 10 bases short, with 4 bases between. Germline CDR1 is SNHLY and CDR2 is FYNNEI. CDR3 length equals 11 residues. The chain's CDR3 is CASSDESPLHF. CDR3 sequence (DNA): TGTGCCAGCAGTGATGAGTCACCCCTCCACTTT.

This clonotype was counted between two and nine times. The chain recombines TRBV5-1 with TRBJ1-6; D gene uncertain. The CDR3 totals 17 residues. Between the trimmed V and J ends, which lost 2 bases and 7 bases, there was a span of 19 bases. Germline CDR1 SGHRS, CDR2 YFSETQ. CDR3 nucleotides: TGCGCCAGCAGCTTTCGGGGTGCGGGGTCCCCGAATTCACCCCTCCACTTT. It codes for CASSFRGAGSPNSPLHF.

The chain recombines TRBV4-3 with TRBJ2-3, with D possibly being TRBD2 (5 bases). Germline V gene sequence: CDR1 LGHNA, CDR2 YSLEER. The V gene lost 3 bases and the J gene lost 5 bases, with 18 bases spanning the gap. The CDR3 is 16 amino acids. Written as DNA, the CDR3 is TGCGCCAGCAGCCAGTCCCCAAGCGGCTCGGGAGATACGCAGTATTTT. It is translated as CASSQSPSGSGDTQYF.

This clonotype was counted ten times or more. This chain links TRBV20-1 with TRBJ2-5; the D is unclear. Germline assignment: CDR1 DFQATT and CDR2 SNEGSKA (reference sequence). This CDR3 comprises 11 residues. V was trimmed by 7 bases and J by 5 bases, leaving 11 bases between them. The CDR3 nucleotides are TGCAGTGGGGTGGCGTACGAGACCCAGTACTTC. Its protein product is CSGVAYETQYF.

In its sample, this clonotype was seen many times. The J gene is TRBJ2-5, the V gene TRBV5-1; D might be TRBD2 (5 bases). Trimming took off 2 bases at V and 3 bases at J, with 14 bases between the two ends. The CDR3 is made up of 15 amino acids. Per the germline V gene, CDR1 is SGHRS and CDR2 is YFSETQ. The CDR3 loop is CASSFMDGGKETQYF. The CDR3 DNA reads as TGCGCCAGCAGCTTCATGGACGGAGGAAAAGAGACCCAGTACTTC.

This rearrangement joins TRBV5-6 to TRBJ1-5; D is unclear. The germline gives CDR1 SGHDT, CDR2 YYEEEE. This CDR3 spans 13 amino acids. V was trimmed by 2 bases and J by 0 bases, leaving 3 bases between them. The CDR3 protein is CASSFSSNQPQHF. Here the CDR3 DNA reads TGTGCCAGCAGCTTCAGTAGCAATCAGCCCCAGCATTTT.

The rearrangement uses TRBV6-2 or TRBV6-3 and TRBJ2-2; 10 positions agree with TRBD2. Germline V CDR1 and CDR2: MNHEY, SVGEGT. This CDR3 region has 19 residues. The J segment lost 6 bases and the V segment lost 2 bases, leaving 15 bases of the junction unmatched. The CDR3 region has the DNA TGTGCCAGCAGTTACGCACCCCCAACTAGCGGGGCTGATGCCGGGGAGCTGTTTTTT. Amino acid sequence: CASSYAPPTSGADAGELFF.

The table lists this clonotype with a few counts. The CDR3 coding sequence is TGTGCCAGCAGTTACGGAACAGGGAGAGAGACCCAGTACTTC. This translates into CASSYGTGRETQYF. The V and J genes are TRBV6-5 and TRBJ2-5; perhaps TRBD1 as D (6 bases). V was pared by 2 bases and J by 4 bases, with 11 bases between. This CDR3 has 14 amino acids. CDR1 and CDR2 from the germline V gene are MNHEY and SVGAGI.

This clonotype was found a few times. This chain links TRBV4-2 with TRBJ1-5; D is uncertain. CDR1 is LGHNA and CDR2 is YNFKEQ in the germline V gene. Trimming stripped 3 bases from V and 3 bases from J, with 12 bases between. The CDR3 covers 15 residues. DNA for the CDR3: TGTGCCAGCAGCCAGTCGGGGTCTCCCAATCAGCCCCAGCATTTT. Its protein product is CASSQSGSPNQPQHF.

The table lists this clonotype with many counts. The chain combines TRBV5-6 with TRBJ1-1; D gene ambiguous. Deletions cut 5 bases from V and 0 bases from J, with 20 bases between. CDR1 and CDR2 from the germline V gene are SGHDT and YYEEEE. The CDR3 loop spans 17 amino acids. The CDR3: CASSFFDGTAVNTEAFF. The CDR3 nucleotides read TGTGCCAGCAGTTTTTTTGATGGAACGGCCGTGAACACTGAAGCTTTCTTT.

This clonotype was recorded at least ten times. This chain joins TRBV12-3 or TRBV12-4 and TRBJ2-3; no clear D gene. Trimming removed 3 bases from V and 5 bases from J, with 12 bases in between. This CDR3 is 14 amino acids long. This CDR3 is CASSFWGLEDTQYF. CDR3 coding DNA: TGTGCCAGCAGTTTTTGGGGTCTCGAAGATACGCAGTATTTT.

This clonotype was recorded a few times. This chain joins TRBV4-1 and TRBJ2-7, with D tentatively TRBD1 or TRBD2 (5 bases each). CDR1 MGHRA and CDR2 YSYEKL come from the germline V gene. This CDR3 region has 18 residues. Trimming pared 1 base from V and 1 base from J, leaving 20 bases between. The CDR3 DNA reads as TGCGCCAGCAGCCAAGTATTCCACATGGGGACGGGATCCTACGAGCAGTACTTC. Translating it yields CASSQVFHMGTGSYEQYF.

This clonotype was counted between two and nine times. The rearrangement uses TRBV29-1 and TRBJ2-7; D remains unclear. The CDR3 is 12 residues long. V lost 6 bases, J lost 2 bases, and 11 bases lay in between. Germline CDR1 is SQVTM and CDR2 is ANQGSEA. CDR3 sequence: CSVAPDAYEQYF. The CDR3, as DNA: TGCAGCGTAGCCCCGGACGCCTACGAGCAGTACTTC.

This clonotype has only a few counts. The chain recombines TRBV29-1 with TRBJ1-3; maybe TRBD1 (5 bases). The germline V gene encodes CDR1 SQVTM and CDR2 ANQGSEA. V lost 0 bases and J lost 2, with 8 bases in between. This CDR3 contains 14 residues. Here the CDR3 DNA reads TGCAGCGTTGAAGAGCAGGGTCCTGGAAACACCATATATTTT. It is translated as CSVEEQGPGNTIYF.

The rearrangement uses TRBV2 and TRBJ2-7; D is ambiguous. CDR1 is SNHLY and CDR2 is FYNNEI in the germline V gene. Trimming left V 5 bases short and J 1 base short, with 12 bases between. This CDR3 has 14 amino acids. CDR3 protein: CASSIQGRSYEQYF. In DNA, the CDR3 is TGTGCCAGCAGTATTCAAGGACGGTCCTACGAGCAGTACTTC.

This clonotype showed up many times. The chain has TRBV5-1 and TRBJ2-1; 8 nucleotides agree with TRBD2. The germline gives CDR1 SGHRS, CDR2 YFSETQ. The CDR3 totals 16 residues. J gave up 5 bases and V 4 bases, and 11 bases lay outside the gene matches. The chain's CDR3 is CASSRGGIKTHNEQFF. In nucleotides, the CDR3 is TGCGCCAGCAGCCGGGGGGGCATCAAGACACACAATGAGCAGTTCTTC.